The 13 T cell receptor beta chains listed next were all sequenced from one sample in a study of T cell repertoires in cytomegalovirus infection. One entry per CDR3 protein, called by TCRdb with MiXCR from the reads. The sample holds about 260,000 distinct CDR3 sequences, about an eighth seen once. The sequencing input was PBMCs. The source of these receptors is a human donor in good health (CMV status not recorded). Some clones in this sample may be carry-over from other donors' samples.

This clonotype has ten or more counts. V usage is TRBV5-4 and J usage is TRBJ1-1, with a weak D call TRBD1 (5 bases). From germline, CDR1 is SGHNT and CDR2 YYREEE (reference sequence). V gave up 4 bases and J gave up 7 bases, with 14 bases separating them. The CDR3 runs to 13 residues. CDR3 DNA: TGTGCCAGCAGCCAGATCAGGGATGTTGAAGCTTTCTTT. Amino acids: CASSQIRDVEAFF.

The table lists this clonotype with many counts. The chain uses TRBV7-2 and TRBJ2-6, with D maybe TRBD1 (5 bases). Germline V CDR1 and CDR2: SGHTA, FQGNSA. CDR3 size: 14 residues. Trimming removed 6 bases at V and 1 base at J, with 7 bases between. The CDR3 protein is CASRSGSGANVLTF. The DNA of the CDR3 is TGTGCCAGCAGATCAGGGTCTGGGGCCAACGTCCTGACTTTC.

There are many counts of this clonotype. The J gene is TRBJ2-7, the V gene TRBV7-2, with D possibly matching TRBD1 (6 bases). With 5 bases removed from V and 0 bases from J, the gap between germline ends came to 11 bases. Germline CDR1 and CDR2: SGHTA and FQGNSA. The CDR3 length is 14 residues. The CDR3 DNA is TGTGCCAGCAGCGACAGGCGAAGCTCCTACGAGCAGTACTTC. Translation gives CASSDRRSSYEQYF.

This clonotype was detected a few times. This chain uses TRBV3-1 with TRBJ1-1, with D hard to call. V was pared by 0 bases and J by 1 base, with 6 bases between. The germline V gene has CDR1 LGHDT and CDR2 YNNKEL (reference sequence). The CDR3 has 14 amino acids. CDR3 nucleotides: TGTGCCAGCAGCCAAGAATCCGGGAACACTGAAGCTTTCTTT. Translation: CASSQESGNTEAFF.

The sample holds a few counts of this clonotype. This rearrangement joins TRBV5-5 to TRBJ2-2, with no clear D. This CDR3 has 16 residues. Germline CDR1 and CDR2: SGHKS and YYEKEE (reference sequence). The V gene lost 0 bases and the J gene lost 2 bases, with 11 bases spanning the gap. CDR3 loop: CASSLGATANTGELFF. The CDR3 coding sequence is TGTGCCAGCAGCTTGGGCGCGACGGCCAACACCGGGGAGCTGTTTTTT. Filled out from reference TRBV5-5 and TRBJ2-2, the complete variable domain reads DAGVTQSPTHLIKTRGQQVTLRCSPISGHKSVSWYQQVLGQGPQFIFQYYEKEERGRGNFPDRFSARQFPNYSSELNVNALLLGDSALYLCASSLGATANTGELFFGEGSRLTVL.

This chain connects TRBV20-1 to TRBJ1-1; 7 nucleotides agree with TRBD1. Trimming took 5 bases from V and 2 from J; bases not matched to a gene: 8. This CDR3 has 14 residues. Germline values: CDR1 DFQATT, CDR2 SNEGSKA (reference sequence). CDR3 DNA: TGCAGTGCTTTCGCAGGGGGATCAAACACTGAAGCTTTCTTT. Residues: CSAFAGGSNTEAFF.

This clonotype was detected ten times or more. This rearrangement joins TRBV7-2 to TRBJ1-5; D may be TRBD1 (5 bases). V lost 5 bases and J 4 bases, leaving 12 bases between the germline ends. There are 14 residues in the CDR3. In germline, CDR1 is SGHTA, CDR2 FQGNSA. CDR3 protein: CASSTRQLNQPQHF. CDR3 nucleotides: TGTGCCAGCAGCACCCGACAGCTGAATCAGCCCCAGCATTTT. The full variable domain, completed using reference TRBV7-2 and TRBJ1-5, is GAGVSQSPSNKVTEKGKDVELRCDPISGHTALYWYRQSLGQGLEFLIYFQGNSAPDKSGLPSDRFSAERTGGSVSTLTIQRTQQEDSAVYLCASSTRQLNQPQHFGDGTRLSIL.

This clonotype came up many times. The rearrangement joins TRBV7-9 to TRBJ2-2; D ambiguous. Germline V gene lookup returns CDR1 SEHNR and CDR2 FQNEAQ (reference sequence). The CDR3 spans 17 residues. V was shortened by 2 bases and J by 0 bases, with 13 bases between the two germline ends. CDR3 nucleotides: TGTGCCAGCAGCTTAAGCTGGCAGCAAACGAACACCGGGGAGCTGTTTTTT. It is translated as CASSLSWQQTNTGELFF.

This clonotype was observed many times. A junction boundary mismatches the germline segment, possibly from a read error. The chain uses TRBV7-7 and TRBJ2-2; D gene ambiguous. This CDR3 region has 16 residues. Germline CDR1 reads SSHAT; CDR2 reads FNYEAQ (reference sequence). As DNA, the CDR3 is TGTGCTAGCAGCTTAGAGGCGGATAACGTAGGCGGGGAGCTGTTTTTT. Amino acid sequence: CASSLEADNVGGELFF.

The chain links TRBV15 to TRBJ2-1, with TRBD2 identical over 11 bases. The V gene's germline CDR1 is LNHNV and CDR2 YYDKDF (reference sequence). The CDR3 has 17 amino acids. The trim removed 0 bases at V and 2 bases at J, leaving 3 bases unmatched. The CDR3 DNA is TGTGCCACCAGCAGAGATTTAGCGGGGGGGACCTACAATGAGCAGTTCTTC. Translated, it gives CATSRDLAGGTYNEQFF.

This chain connects TRBV10-1 to TRBJ1-1; the D is unclear. The CDR3 has 14 residues. Germline values: CDR1 WNHNN, CDR2 SYGVQD (reference sequence). The ends were cut back, 3 bases at V and 0 bases at J, with 8 bases in the middle. The CDR3 sequence is CASSENTMNTEAFF. In DNA form, the CDR3 reads TGCGCCAGCAGTGAAAACACAATGAACACTGAAGCTTTCTTT.

This clonotype came up a few times. CDR3 DNA: TGTGCCAGCAGTAGGGACTTGACCTACAATGAGCAGTTCTTC. It encodes CASSRDLTYNEQFF. The rearrangement links TRBV9 to TRBJ2-1; TRBD2 might be the D (6 bases). V gave up 5 bases and J gave up 2 bases, with 11 bases separating them. CDR1 and CDR2 from the germline V gene are SGDLS and YYNGEE. This CDR3 has 14 amino acids.

The table lists this clonotype with many counts. The chain employs TRBV7-2 and TRBJ1-4; 7 bases are a match to TRBD1. Germline loops: CDR1 SGHTA, CDR2 FQGNSA. The CDR3 has 16 amino acids. J lost 7 bases, V lost 1 base, and 9 bases had no gene match. The CDR3 spells CASSLESTGSGEKLFF. The CDR3, as DNA: TGTGCCAGCAGCTTAGAATCGACAGGGTCCGGTGAAAAACTGTTTTTT.